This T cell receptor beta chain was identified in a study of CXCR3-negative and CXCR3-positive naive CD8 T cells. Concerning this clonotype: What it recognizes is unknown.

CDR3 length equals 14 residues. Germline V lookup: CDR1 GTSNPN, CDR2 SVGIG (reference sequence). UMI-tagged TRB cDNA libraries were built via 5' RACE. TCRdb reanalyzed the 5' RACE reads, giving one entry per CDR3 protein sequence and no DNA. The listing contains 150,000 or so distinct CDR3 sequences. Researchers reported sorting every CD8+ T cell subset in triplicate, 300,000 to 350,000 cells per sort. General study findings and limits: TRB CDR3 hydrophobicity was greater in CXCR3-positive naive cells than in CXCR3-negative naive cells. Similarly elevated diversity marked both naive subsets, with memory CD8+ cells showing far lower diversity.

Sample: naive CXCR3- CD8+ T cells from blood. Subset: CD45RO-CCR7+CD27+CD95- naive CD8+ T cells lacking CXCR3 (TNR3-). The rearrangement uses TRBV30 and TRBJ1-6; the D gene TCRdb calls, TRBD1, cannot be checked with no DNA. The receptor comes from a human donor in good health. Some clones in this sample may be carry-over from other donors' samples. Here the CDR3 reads CAWSVEGYNSPLHF.